Sequencing of this T cell receptor (beta chain) was carried out in a study of graft-versus-host responses after intestinal transplantation. This table comes from immunoSEQ multiplex PCR, and its TCRdb copy is limited to in-frame clones, with some not included. Of around 50,000 clones listed, approximately 84% are singletons. About this clone: The antigen is undetermined.

CDR1 and CDR2 (germline): GTSNPN, SVGIG (reference sequence). Trimming pared 4 bases from V and 3 bases from J, leaving 10 bases between. The CDR3 has 13 amino acids. General observations from the study: The highest levels of circulating GvH clones went along with early declines in HvG clones after transplant.

The chain is built from TRBV30 and TRBJ1-5; possible D gene TRBD1, 5 bases. Source: unstimulated CD4+ T cells sorted from spleen or lymph node cells, taken before transplant. This receptor was taken from a human donor who was the organ donor for an intestinal transplant. The CDR3 protein is CAWTRGLNQPQHF. In DNA, the CDR3 is TGTGCCTGGACCCGGGGACTCAATCAGCCCCAGCATTTT.